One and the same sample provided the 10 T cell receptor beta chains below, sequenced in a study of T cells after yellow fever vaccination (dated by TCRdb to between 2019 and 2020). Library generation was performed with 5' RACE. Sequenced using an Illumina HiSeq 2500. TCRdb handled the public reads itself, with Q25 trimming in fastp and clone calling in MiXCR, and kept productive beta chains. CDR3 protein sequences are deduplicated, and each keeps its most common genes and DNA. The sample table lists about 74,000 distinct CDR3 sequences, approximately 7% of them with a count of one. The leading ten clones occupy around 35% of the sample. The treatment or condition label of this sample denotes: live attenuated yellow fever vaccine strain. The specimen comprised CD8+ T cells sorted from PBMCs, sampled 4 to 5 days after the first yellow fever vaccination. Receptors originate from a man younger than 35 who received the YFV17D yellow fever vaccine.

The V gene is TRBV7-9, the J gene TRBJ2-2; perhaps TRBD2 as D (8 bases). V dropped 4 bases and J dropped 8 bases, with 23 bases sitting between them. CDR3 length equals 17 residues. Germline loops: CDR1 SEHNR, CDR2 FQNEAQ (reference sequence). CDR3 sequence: CASSYIPGRGHPGELFF. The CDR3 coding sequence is TGTGCCAGCAGCTATATCCCCGGGAGGGGGCACCCGGGGGAGCTGTTTTTT.

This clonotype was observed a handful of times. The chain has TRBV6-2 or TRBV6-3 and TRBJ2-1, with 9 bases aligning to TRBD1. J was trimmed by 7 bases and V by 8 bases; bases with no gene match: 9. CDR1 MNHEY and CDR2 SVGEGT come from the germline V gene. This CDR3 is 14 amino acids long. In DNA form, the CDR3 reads TGTGCCAGCGAGGACAGGGGTACGGGGAATGAGCAGTTCTTC. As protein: CASEDRGTGNEQFF.

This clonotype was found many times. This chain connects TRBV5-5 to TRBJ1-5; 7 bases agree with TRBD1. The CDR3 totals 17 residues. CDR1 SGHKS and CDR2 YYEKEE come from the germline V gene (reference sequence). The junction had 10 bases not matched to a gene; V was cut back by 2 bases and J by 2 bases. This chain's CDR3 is CASSLIPGTAGNQPQHF. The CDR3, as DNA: TGTGCCAGCAGCTTAATCCCCGGGACAGCCGGCAATCAGCCCCAGCATTTT.

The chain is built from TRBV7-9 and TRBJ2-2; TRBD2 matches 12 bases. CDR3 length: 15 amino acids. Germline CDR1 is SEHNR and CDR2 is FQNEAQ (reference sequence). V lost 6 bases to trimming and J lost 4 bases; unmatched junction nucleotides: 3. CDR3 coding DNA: TGTGCCAGCAGGCGGACTAGCGGGACCACCGGGGAGCTGTTTTTT. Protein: CASRRTSGTTGELFF. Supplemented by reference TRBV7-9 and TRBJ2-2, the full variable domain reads DTGVSQNPRHKITKRGQNVTFRCDPISEHNRLYWYRQTLGQGPEFLTYFQNEAQLEKSRLLSDRFSAERPKGSFSTLEIQRTEQGDSAMYLCASRRTSGTTGELFFGEGSRLTVL.

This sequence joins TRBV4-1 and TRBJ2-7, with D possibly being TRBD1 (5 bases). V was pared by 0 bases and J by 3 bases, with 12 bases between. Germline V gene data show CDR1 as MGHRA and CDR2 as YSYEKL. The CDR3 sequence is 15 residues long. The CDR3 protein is CASSQEWQGLYEQYV. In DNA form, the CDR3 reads TGCGCCAGCAGCCAAGAGTGGCAGGGTCTCTACGAGCAGTACGTC.

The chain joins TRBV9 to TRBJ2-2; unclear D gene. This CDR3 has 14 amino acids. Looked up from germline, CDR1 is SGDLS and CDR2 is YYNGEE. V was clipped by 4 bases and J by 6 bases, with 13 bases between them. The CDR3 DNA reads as TGTGCCAGCAGCCGTAGCCCCGGACCCGGGGAGCTGTTTTTT. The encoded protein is CASSRSPGPGELFF.

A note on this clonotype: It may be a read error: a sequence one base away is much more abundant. Here the CDR3 reads CASSPSGQRVTLGDF. DNA of the CDR3: TGTGCCAGCAGCCCGTCGGGCCAGCGGGTGACTCTAGGGGACTTC. This chain joins TRBV7-2 and TRBJ2-7; D is possibly TRBD2 (6 bases). CDR1 SGHTA and CDR2 FQGNSA come from the germline V gene. The CDR3 runs 15 residues.

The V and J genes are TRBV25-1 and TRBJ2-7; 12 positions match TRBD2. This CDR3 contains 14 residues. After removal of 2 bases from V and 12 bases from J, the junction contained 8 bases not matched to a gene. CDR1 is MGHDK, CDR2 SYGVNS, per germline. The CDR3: CASSEPGLAGPLYV. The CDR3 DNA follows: TGTGCCAGCAGTGAACCAGGACTAGCGGGGCCCTTGTACGTC.

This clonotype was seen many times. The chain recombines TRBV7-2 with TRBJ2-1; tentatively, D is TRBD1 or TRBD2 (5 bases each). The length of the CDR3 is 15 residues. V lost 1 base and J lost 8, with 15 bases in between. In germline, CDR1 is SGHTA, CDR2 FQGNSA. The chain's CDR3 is CASSLVEGIGDEQFF. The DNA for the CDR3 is TGTGCCAGCAGCTTAGTAGAGGGGATTGGTGATGAGCAGTTCTTC.

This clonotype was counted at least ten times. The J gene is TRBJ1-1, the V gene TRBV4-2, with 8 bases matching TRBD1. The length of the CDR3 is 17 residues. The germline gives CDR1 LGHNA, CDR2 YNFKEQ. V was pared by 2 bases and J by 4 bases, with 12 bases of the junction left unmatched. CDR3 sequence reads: CASSQIGNRGGITEAFF. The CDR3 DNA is TGTGCCAGCAGCCAAATCGGTAACAGGGGGGGAATCACTGAAGCTTTCTTT.